These 30 T cell receptor beta chains were all obtained from the same sample, sequenced in a study of tumor-infiltrating lymphocytes in primary liver carcinoma. A primer matching the constant region was used to make TCR beta cDNA from around 550 ng of total RNA. Modified slightly, ARM-PCR produced TCR beta libraries over three nested multiplex PCR rounds. The study ran its first two PCR rounds for roughly 10 cycles each, using TRBV1-TRBV30 forward primers and a C-beta reverse primer. TCRdb called the multiplex PCR reads again in MiXCR, with one record for every CDR3 protein. The sample has 180,000 or so distinct CDR3 sequences; 50% to 75% are singletons. Out of unsorted whole blood came the blood RNA, and germline DNA was extracted as well. The sequenced sample consisted of peripheral blood. These TCRs come from a man aged 40-55 years with primary liver carcinoma and hepatitis B virus infection.

The chain links TRBV14 to TRBJ1-1; no clear D gene. This CDR3 region has 15 residues. Trimming cost V 2 bases and J 5 bases, with 15 bases left between them. CDR1 is SGHDN and CDR2 is FVKESK in the germline V gene. The CDR3 bases are TGTGCCAGCAGCCAATCCATACTTACGGGGACTGAAGCTTTCTTT. It codes for CASSQSILTGTEAFF.

This clonotype was recorded many times. The V and J genes are TRBV11-2 and TRBJ2-5; D possibly corresponds to TRBD1 (7 bases). This CDR3 has 14 residues. CDR1 and CDR2 (germline): SGHAT, FQNNGV. With 5 bases removed from V and 4 bases from J, the gap between germline ends came to 14 bases. DNA of the CDR3: TGTGCCAGCAGCCGTGTTCAGGGGGGAGAGACCCAGTACTTC. Its protein product is CASSRVQGGETQYF.

To note about this clonotype: This may come from a read error, since a much larger clone is one base off. This chain uses TRBV14 with TRBJ2-3; D remains unclear. CDR3 size: 12 residues. The germline V gene has CDR1 SGHDN and CDR2 FVKESK. CDR3 DNA sequence: TGTGCCGGCAGCCAAATTGAGAGTACGCAGTATTTT. It is translated as CAGSQIESTQYF.

As concerns this clonotype: A much larger clone lies a single base off, so this may be a read error. The chain is built from TRBV11-2 and TRBJ2-7; maybe TRBD2 (5 bases). CDR3 size: 16 residues. Germline CDR1 is SGHAT and CDR2 is FQNNGV. The V end lost 2 bases, the J end lost 6 bases, and 20 bases lay between the germline ends. The CDR3 bases are TGTGCCAGCAGCTTACGGGAAAGAGGCTTGGCGCTCGAGCAGTACTTC. Its protein is CASSLRERGLALEQYF. Looking up the rest from reference TRBV11-2 and TRBJ2-7 gives the full variable domain: EAGVAQSPRYKIIEKRQSVAFWCNPISGHATLYWYQQILGQGPKLLIQFQNNGVVDDSQLPKDRFSAERLKGVDSTLKIQPAKLEDSAVYLCASSLRERGLALEQYFGPGTRLTVT.

The chain has TRBV29-1 and TRBJ2-7; weak D call: TRBD1 (6 bases). V was shortened by 0 bases and J by 3 bases, with 18 bases between the two germline ends. The germline V gene has CDR1 SQVTM and CDR2 ANQGSEA. The CDR3 totals 16 residues. The CDR3 spells CSVEDNVMGTYYEQYF. The CDR3, as DNA: TGCAGCGTTGAAGACAACGTGATGGGGACATACTACGAGCAGTACTTC.

This clonotype has just a few counts. Since no conserved phenylalanine or tryptophan closes the CDR3, a read error is the likely cause. The rearrangement joins TRBV6-1 to TRBJ1-1, with 7 positions matching TRBD1. The CDR3 consists of 15 residues. V gave up 4 bases and J gave up 1 base; unmatched junction bases: 6. Germline CDR1 reads MNHNS; CDR2 reads SASEGT. The CDR3 sequence is CASSARQGPNTEAFL. For the CDR3, the DNA is TGTGCCAGCAGTGCGCGACAGGGCCCGAACACTGAAGCTTTCTTA.

This chain connects TRBV28 to TRBJ1-1; the D is unclear. V lost 8 bases and J 4 bases, leaving 8 bases between the germline ends. This CDR3 comprises 11 residues. CDR1 MDHEN and CDR2 SYDVKM come from the germline V gene. CDR3 nucleotide sequence: TGTGCCAGCCTTGAAGGCACTGAAGCTTTCTTT. Amino acids: CASLEGTEAFF.

As DNA, the CDR3 is TGTGCCAGCAGCCCAGACAGCCTCCCCTCCTACGAGCAGTACTTC. Translated, it gives CASSPDSLPSYEQYF. The rearrangement uses TRBV28 and TRBJ2-7, with D possibly being TRBD1 (5 bases). The germline gives CDR1 MDHEN, CDR2 SYDVKM. The CDR3 has 15 residues. The V and J ends lost 6 bases and 0 bases respectively, with 15 bases between them.

As for this clonotype: A much larger clone lies one base from this, so it may be a read error. V and J are TRBV4-1 and TRBJ2-1, with 9 bases lining up with TRBD2. Germline V CDR1 and CDR2: MGHRA, YSYEKL. This CDR3 has 14 residues. CDR3 DNA sequence: TGCGTCAGCAGTACAAGACTAGCGGACAATGAGCAGTTCTTC. Translation gives CVSSTRLADNEQFF.

This chain links TRBV11-2 with TRBJ2-1; TRBD2 agrees at 7 bases. Looked up from germline, CDR1 is SGHAT and CDR2 is FQNNGV. The CDR3 is 14 amino acids. J was trimmed by 10 bases and V by 2 bases; bases with no gene match: 8. In DNA form, the CDR3 reads TGTGCCAGCAGCTTATCTACTAGCGACGACGAGCAGTTCTTC. This translates into CASSLSTSDDEQFF.

A word on this clonotype: One end of the junction is discordant with germline, which a read error may explain. This rearrangement joins TRBV7-8 to TRBJ2-3; TRBD2 aligns across 10 bases. From germline, CDR1 is SGHVS and CDR2 FQNEAQ. CDR3 length equals 16 residues. The chain's CDR3 is CAISSRLAGSTDTQYF. The CDR3 DNA sequence: TGTGCCATCAGCTCCAGACTAGCGGGCAGCACAGATACGCAGTATTTT.

As for this clonotype: A junction end diverges from the germline sequence, so it may reflect a read error. The chain has TRBV5-4 and TRBJ2-3; a possible D gene is TRBD1 (6 bases). The CDR3 has 16 residues. Germline V lookup: CDR1 SGHNT, CDR2 YYREEE (reference sequence). The CDR3 DNA is TGTGTCAGCAGCAAACCAGGGGTCACTAGCACAGATACGCAGTATTTT. The encoded protein is CVSSKPGVTSTDTQYF. The full variable domain, its missing parts supplied by reference TRBV5-4 and TRBJ2-3, is ETGVTQSPTHLIKTRGQQVTLRCSSQSGHNTVSWYQQALGQGPQFIFQYYREEENGRGNFPPRFSGLQFPNYSSELNVNALELDDSALYLCVSSKPGVTSTDTQYFGPGTRLTVL.

About this clonotype: A read error may account for a junction end that differs from germline. This chain joins TRBV5-5 and TRBJ1-5, with D tentatively TRBD1 (6 bases). The CDR3 is made up of 14 amino acids. From germline, CDR1 is SGHKS and CDR2 YYEKEE (reference sequence). The CDR3: CGSSLAGVGQPQHF. The CDR3 DNA reads TGTGGCAGCAGCTTGGCAGGGGTTGGTCAGCCCCAGCATTTT.

This chain connects TRBV11-2 to TRBJ2-7, with D possibly TRBD2 on 7 matching bases. The CDR3 totals 18 residues. Trimming removed 10 bases at V and 3 bases at J, with 31 bases between. CDR1 and CDR2 from the germline V gene are SGHAT and FQNNGV. In DNA, the CDR3 is TGTGCCAATAGCGCTATTGCGAGGGGGGCGGGAGAAGTCTACGAGCAGTACTTC. Its translation: CANSAIARGAGEVYEQYF.

The rearrangement joins TRBV29-1 to TRBJ2-7; D may be TRBD2 (5 bases). The CDR3 runs 11 residues. V was shortened by 7 bases and J by 5 bases, with 12 bases between the two germline ends. Germline V gives CDR1 SQVTM, CDR2 ANQGSEA. CDR3 sequence (DNA): TGCAGCGCCTCGGAGGCGCACGAGCAGTACTTC. The encoded protein is CSASEAHEQYF.

V and J are TRBV28 and TRBJ2-7; 7 bases are a match to TRBD2. Trimming cost V 5 bases and J 12 bases; bases outside gene matches: 16. Germline CDR1 MDHEN, CDR2 SYDVKM. The CDR3 contains 14 residues. In DNA form, the CDR3 reads TGTGCCAGCAGTCCCCCTGGGCTAGCGGAATCCCTGTACTTC. This translates into CASSPPGLAESLYF.

The genes are TRBV10-1 and TRBJ2-3; D unclear. The V end was cut by 5 bases, the J end by 0 bases, with 3 bases between. Germline CDR1 and CDR2: WNHNN and SYGVQD (reference sequence). The CDR3 has 12 residues. CDR3 DNA: TGCGCCAGCAGTACCAGCACAGATACGCAGTATTTT. Protein: CASSTSTDTQYF.

This sequence joins TRBV6-5 and TRBJ2-2, with D possibly being TRBD1 (6 bases). Germline V gene data show CDR1 as MNHEY and CDR2 as SVGAGI. The CDR3 totals 15 residues. Trimming left V 0 bases short and J 3 bases short, with 8 bases between. The CDR3 loop is CASSYSDSYTGELFF. The CDR3 region has the DNA TGTGCCAGCAGTTACTCGGACAGCTACACCGGGGAGCTGTTTTTT.

Worth noting for this clonotype: Possible read error: a much larger clone is one base away. This chain joins TRBV4-2 and TRBJ1-4; TRBD1 matches 8 bases. Germline-derived CDR1 and CDR2 are LGHNA and YNFKEQ. This CDR3 spans 15 amino acids. The CDR3 DNA is TGTGCCAGCAGCCAAGATAGGGTGGAATCAGGGGGCGGGGTTTTT. The encoded protein is CASSQDRVESGGGVF.

To note about this clonotype: A read error is possible here, since a much larger clone lies one base away. The rearrangement links TRBV11-2 to TRBJ2-2; the D is unclear. Per germline, CDR1 SGHAT and CDR2 FQNNGV. The CDR3 loop spans 15 amino acids. CDR3 protein: CASSFRVTNAGELFF. The CDR3 nucleotides read TGTGCCAGCAGCTTTAGGGTAACGAACGCCGGGGAGCTGTTTTTT.

This clonotype appeared a few times. The chain combines TRBV10-1 with TRBJ2-2; D gene uncertain. V was clipped by 7 bases and J by 5 bases, with 5 bases between them. Germline V gene lookup returns CDR1 WNHNN and CDR2 SYGVQD (reference sequence). The CDR3 totals 11 residues. The CDR3: CASILTGELFF. DNA for the CDR3: TGCGCCAGCATATTGACCGGGGAGCTGTTTTTT.

Worth noting for this clonotype: Since a much larger clone is just one base distant, this may be a read error. The chain joins TRBV11-2 to TRBJ1-2; D is ambiguous. CDR1 and CDR2 (germline): SGHAT, FQNNGV. The length of the CDR3 is 13 residues. The V end was cut by 5 bases, the J end by 4 bases, with 11 bases between. The CDR3 spells CASSPLESYGYTF. The DNA of the CDR3 is TGTGCCAGCAGCCCTCTGGAGTCCTATGGCTACACCTTC.

This chain joins TRBV11-3 and TRBJ2-4, with 8 bases that match TRBD1. The germline gives CDR1 SGHNT, CDR2 YENEEA. CDR3 length: 16 residues. V was clipped by 7 bases and J by 2 bases; unmatched bases: 10. The CDR3 DNA follows: TGTGCCAGCACCTCCGGGACAGGTGAGACCAAAAACATTCAGTACTTC. Amino acids: CASTSGTGETKNIQYF.

The chain is built from TRBV12-5 and TRBJ2-2; D may be TRBD1 (6 bases). The germline CDR1 and CDR2 sequences are LGHNT and FRNRAP. CDR3 size: 15 residues. The V gene lost 0 bases and the J gene lost 7 bases, with 12 bases spanning the gap. CDR3 sequence reads: CASGLVLQGIGELFF. CDR3 DNA: TGTGCTAGTGGTTTGGTCCTACAGGGCATCGGGGAGCTGTTTTTT.

On this clonotype: Compared with germline, one end of the junction differs, possibly owing to a read error. The CDR3 reads CAGRLTTARIYTGELFF. In nucleotides, the CDR3 is TGTGCCGGCAGACTAACTACCGCTCGGATTTACACCGGGGAGCTGTTTTTT. The chain joins TRBV12-3 or TRBV12-4 to TRBJ2-2; D might be TRBD2 (5 bases). The CDR3 extends over 17 amino acids.

At least ten counts were recorded for this clonotype. This chain joins TRBV29-1 and TRBJ2-1; 12 bases agree with TRBD1. The CDR3 is 14 amino acids. With 6 bases clipped from V and 14 bases from J, the junction kept 14 bases outside the gene matches. Per the germline V gene, CDR1 is SQVTM and CDR2 is ANQGSEA. The DNA for the CDR3 is TGCAGCGTCGAACCGGGACAGGGGGCTACTTGGGAGTTCTTC. Its translation is CSVEPGQGATWEFF.

On this clonotype: One end of the junction does not line up with germline, which may come from a read error. The J gene is TRBJ2-1, the V gene TRBV11-3; unclear D gene. This CDR3 comprises 14 residues. The germline CDR1 and CDR2 sequences are SGHNT and YENEEA. CDR3 protein: CASSLDPLNNEHIF. The CDR3 DNA follows: TGTGCCAGCAGCTTAGATCCTCTTAACAATGAGCATATCTTC. Drawing the rest from reference TRBV11-3 and TRBJ2-1, the complete variable domain is EAGVVQSPRYKIIEKKQPVAFWCNPISGHNTLYWYLQNLGQGPELLIRYENEEAVDDSQLPKDRFSAERLKGVDSTLKIQPAELGDSAVYLCASSLDPLNNEHIFGPGTRLTVL.

This clonotype was counted only a few times. The V and J genes are TRBV6-5 and TRBJ2-3; the D call may be TRBD1 or TRBD2 (5 bases each). Trimming cost V 2 bases and J 1 base, with 10 bases left between them. The CDR3 consists of 15 residues. Germline V gene data show CDR1 as MNHEY and CDR2 as SVGAGI. As DNA, the CDR3 is TGTGCCAGCAGTTACCGGGGCGGCGGCACAGATACGCAGTATTTT. Translated, it gives CASSYRGGGTDTQYF.

This clonotype occurred many times. The CDR3 here is CASSLNRGGPNYGYTF. The DNA of the CDR3 is TGTGCCAGCAGCTTAAACAGGGGAGGCCCTAACTATGGCTACACCTTC. The chain recombines TRBV11-2 with TRBJ1-2; 7 nucleotides agree with TRBD1. Looked up from germline, CDR1 is SGHAT and CDR2 is FQNNGV. V shed 2 bases and J 0 bases; nucleotides not matched to a gene: 6. The CDR3 runs 16 residues.

V and J are TRBV6-5 and TRBJ2-2; TRBD2 matches 13 bases. The V and J ends lost 2 bases and 4 bases, in that order; junction bases with no gene match: 10. This CDR3 comprises 19 residues. Germline CDR1 and CDR2: MNHEY and SVGAGI. This CDR3 is CASSYATRRTSGSTGELFF. CDR3 in DNA: TGTGCCAGCAGTTACGCCACCCGACGGACTAGCGGGAGCACCGGGGAGCTGTTTTTT.